This entry lists 32 T cell receptor beta chains sequenced from one sample in a study of blood T cell repertoires in COVID-19. TCRdb keeps only in-frame clones here, not all; method: immunoSEQ multiplex PCR. The data show over 100,000 clones, around nine tenths seen once. Sequenced material: peripheral blood. All receptors derive from a woman in her sixties or seventies with COVID-19, enrolled during active disease.

The chain joins TRBV7-6 to TRBJ2-5; a weak D match, TRBD2 (6 bases). V was clipped by 3 bases and J by 4 bases, with 12 bases between them. Germline CDR1 reads SGHVS; CDR2 reads FNYEAQ. This CDR3 spans 14 amino acids. CDR3 nucleotide sequence: TGTGCCAGCAGCTTCACGACCGGGGGAGAGACCCAGTACTTC. This gives the protein CASSFTTGGETQYF.

CDR3 sequence reads: CASSQGVGAPNEKLFF. The CDR3 region has the DNA TGCGCCAGCAGCCAAGGCGTAGGGGCACCTAATGAAAAACTGTTTTTT. The chain uses TRBV4-1 and TRBJ1-4; TRBD1 might be the D (5 bases). CDR3 length equals 16 residues. V lost 1 base to trimming and J lost 3 bases, with 12 bases between them. Germline-derived CDR1 and CDR2 are MGHRA and YSYEKL.

The V and J genes are TRBV19 and TRBJ2-1; the match to TRBD2 covers 11 bases. In germline, CDR1 is LNHDA, CDR2 SQIVND (reference sequence). The CDR3 covers 18 residues. V lost 3 bases and J lost 2; bases outside the gene matches: 9. The CDR3 DNA is TGTGCCAGTAGTATTCGGCTAGCGGGGGGACCCACCTACAATGAGCAGTTCTTC. Its translation is CASSIRLAGGPTYNEQFF.

The chain uses TRBV5-1 and TRBJ2-5; 10 bases fit TRBD1. Germline loops: CDR1 SGHRS, CDR2 YFSETQ. Unmatched junction bases numbered 6, after V lost 2 bases and J lost 2 bases. The CDR3 length is 16 residues. The CDR3 is CASSLNGQGVQETQYF. The CDR3 DNA is TGCGCCAGCAGCTTAAACGGACAGGGGGTACAAGAGACCCAGTACTTC.

V and J are TRBV5-4 and TRBJ1-2; D gene uncertain. Germline V gene sequence: CDR1 SGHNT, CDR2 YYREEE (reference sequence). Trimming shortened V by 0 bases and J by 4 bases, and 7 bases separated the two germline ends. The CDR3 sequence is 13 residues long. CDR3 region: CASSLDSIYGYTF. CDR3 nucleotide sequence: TGTGCCAGCAGCTTGGACAGCATCTATGGCTACACCTTC.

V is TRBV5-1 and J is TRBJ2-3, with TRBD2 matching 10 bases. The V and J ends lost 5 bases and 4 bases, in that order; junction bases with no gene match: 13. In germline, CDR1 is SGHRS, CDR2 YFSETQ. There are 17 residues in the CDR3. The CDR3 DNA reads TGCGCCAGCAGAGATGGAAGCGGGGGGGCCGGGGCAGATACGCAGTATTTT. Protein product: CASRDGSGGAGADTQYF.

The rearrangement uses TRBV24-1 and TRBJ2-7; D is perhaps TRBD1 (5 bases). V was clipped by 4 bases and J by 2 bases, with 14 bases between them. Germline CDR1 reads KGHDR; CDR2 reads SFDVKD. This CDR3 has 15 amino acids. In DNA form, the CDR3 reads TGTGCCACCAGTGACCCCGTCAGGGCCGCCTACGAGCAGTACTTC. Protein: CATSDPVRAAYEQYF.

V usage is TRBV4-2 and J usage is TRBJ2-2; 10 bases are a match to TRBD2. The CDR3 contains 16 residues. Germline CDR1 LGHNA, CDR2 YNFKEQ. V trimming: 5 bases; J trimming: 7 bases; junction bases outside the gene matches: 10. CDR3 nucleotides: TGTGCCAGCAGCACCCCTAGCGGGGGAATCATCGGGGAGCTGTTTTTT. Protein: CASSTPSGGIIGELFF.

The rearrangement uses TRBV7-9 and TRBJ2-7; 8 nucleotides agree with TRBD2. Germline loops: CDR1 SEHNR, CDR2 FQNEAQ (reference sequence). V shed 0 bases, J shed 2 bases, and the junction held 6 bases outside the gene matches. There are 16 residues in the CDR3. The CDR3 is CASSLAIGTRTYEQYF. The CDR3 nucleotides read TGTGCCAGCAGCTTAGCAATTGGGACTAGGACCTACGAGCAGTACTTC.

The DNA for the CDR3 is TGTGCCAGCAGTGAACGGCAGGGGGCGATCGGGGAGCTGTTTTTT. Amino acids: CASSERQGAIGELFF. The gene calls are TRBV2 and TRBJ2-2; 8 nucleotides match TRBD1. The CDR3 is made up of 15 amino acids. The ends lost 2 bases at V and 7 bases at J; junction bases unmatched: 6. Germline V gene sequence: CDR1 SNHLY, CDR2 FYNNEI.

This clone has at least ten counts. The chain joins TRBV2 to TRBJ1-4; D remains unclear. CDR1 SNHLY and CDR2 FYNNEI come from the germline V gene. This CDR3 spans 13 amino acids. V dropped 3 bases and J dropped 8 bases, with 10 bases sitting between them. The CDR3: CASSDRSVEKLFF. The CDR3 bases are TGTGCCAGCAGTGATCGGTCGGTAGAAAAACTGTTTTTT.

The V gene is TRBV7-6, the J gene TRBJ2-1, with 8 bases matching TRBD1. CDR1 is SGHVS, CDR2 FNYEAQ, per germline. Trimming cost V 5 bases and J 2 bases; bases outside gene matches: 8. The CDR3 has 16 amino acids. The CDR3 reads CASSRLQGAPYNEQFF. The CDR3 DNA reads as TGTGCCAGCAGCAGACTTCAGGGGGCACCCTACAATGAGCAGTTCTTC.

The genes are TRBV28 and TRBJ2-1; 10 nucleotides agree with TRBD2. Germline lookup yields CDR1 MDHEN and CDR2 SYDVKM. After removal of 6 bases from V and 4 bases from J, the junction contained 12 bases not matched to a gene. There are 17 residues in the CDR3. CDR3 in amino acids: CASSFGTSALWYNEQFF. The CDR3 nucleotides are TGTGCCAGCAGCTTCGGGACTAGCGCCTTATGGTACAATGAGCAGTTCTTC.

Only one count was recorded for this clone. J is TRBJ1-5 and V is TRBV19; a weak D match, TRBD1 (6 bases). Germline-derived CDR1 and CDR2 are LNHDA and SQIVND (reference sequence). Trimming shortened V by 4 bases and J by 0 bases, and 16 bases separated the two germline ends. The CDR3 covers 17 residues. The CDR3 region is CASSRGGADYSNQPQHF. In DNA, the CDR3 is TGTGCCAGTAGTAGGGGGGGGGCAGATTATAGCAATCAGCCCCAGCATTTT.

J is TRBJ2-5 and V is TRBV7-2, with a tentative D call TRBD2 (6 bases). The V and J ends lost 5 bases and 0 bases respectively, with 10 bases between them. The CDR3 extends over 14 amino acids. Germline lookup yields CDR1 SGHTA and CDR2 FQGNSA. The CDR3 region has the DNA TGTGCCAGCAGCCCTGGGAGGAACCAAGAGACCCAGTACTTC. Encoded protein: CASSPGRNQETQYF. The full variable domain, with the rest looked up from reference TRBV7-2 and TRBJ2-5, is GAGVSQSPSNKVTEKGKDVELRCDPISGHTALYWYRQSLGQGLEFLIYFQGNSAPDKSGLPSDRFSAERTGGSVSTLTIQRTQQEDSAVYLCASSPGRNQETQYFGPGTRLLVL.

The J gene is TRBJ1-1, the V gene TRBV30, with D perhaps TRBD1 (6 bases). V lost 3 bases and J lost 10, with 15 bases in between. Per germline, CDR1 GTSNPN and CDR2 SVGIG (reference sequence). The CDR3 contains 12 residues. Written as DNA, the CDR3 is TGTGCCTGGAGGCCACCGGACAGAAGAGCTTTCTTT. Translation gives CAWRPPDRRAFF.

The chain couples TRBV15 to TRBJ1-1; no definite D call. The germline V gene encodes CDR1 LNHNV and CDR2 YYDKDF (reference sequence). The length of the CDR3 is 14 residues. Trimming cost V 1 base and J 1 base, with 7 bases left between them. The CDR3 sequence is CATSRAGQNTEAFF. CDR3 sequence (DNA): TGTGCCACCAGCAGAGCTGGGCAGAACACTGAAGCTTTCTTT.

The rearrangement links TRBV30 to TRBJ2-7; 9 bases agree with TRBD2. V gave up 3 bases and J gave up 4 bases; unmatched junction bases: 10. This CDR3 region has 15 residues. Germline CDR1 is GTSNPN and CDR2 is SVGIG (reference sequence). CDR3 nucleotide sequence: TGTGCCTGGAGGGGTAGCGGGGGAAATCTTTACGAGCAGTACTTC. This gives the protein CAWRGSGGNLYEQYF.

This chain joins TRBV7-3 and TRBJ1-6, with D possibly TRBD1 on 6 matching bases. Trimming removed 5 bases from V and 4 bases from J, with 12 bases in between. Per the germline V gene, CDR1 is SGHTA and CDR2 is FQGTGA. This CDR3 spans 15 amino acids. CDR3 loop: CASSRYGQYNSPLHF. The CDR3 DNA follows: TGTGCCAGCAGCCGGTACGGACAGTATAATTCACCCCTCCACTTT.

This clone was counted a single time. For the CDR3, the DNA is TGTGCCAGCACCCTAGGGACAGGCTACACTGAAGCTTTCTTT. Its protein product is CASTLGTGYTEAFF. This chain connects TRBV6-5 to TRBJ1-1; 8 nucleotides agree with TRBD1. Germline CDR1 MNHEY, CDR2 SVGAGI. After removal of 7 bases from V and 3 bases from J, the junction contained 7 bases not matched to a gene. The CDR3 extends over 14 amino acids.

In this sample, this clone turned up a few times. The chain carries TRBV5-4 and TRBJ1-1; the match to TRBD1 covers 12 bases. CDR3 length: 16 amino acids. V shed 0 bases and J 5 bases; nucleotides not matched to a gene: 5. CDR1 is SGHNT, CDR2 YYREEE, per germline (reference sequence). This chain's CDR3 is CASSLAGTGGGTEAFF. CDR3 sequence (DNA): TGTGCCAGCAGCTTGGCCGGGACAGGGGGCGGAACTGAAGCTTTCTTT.

The chain is built from TRBV12-3 or TRBV12-4 and TRBJ1-1; D is unresolved. This CDR3 is built from 13 residues. Trimming took off 6 bases at V and 6 bases at J, with 14 bases between the two ends. The CDR3 DNA reads as TGTGCCAGCAGCCAACCCTTCGGGGCTGAAGCTTTCTTT. Residues: CASSQPFGAEAFF.

The chain combines TRBV5-1 with TRBJ2-7; perhaps TRBD1 as D (5 bases). CDR1 SGHRS and CDR2 YFSETQ come from the germline V gene. The CDR3 has 14 amino acids. The V end was cut by 4 bases, the J end by 1 base, with 12 bases between. The CDR3 region has the DNA TGCGCCAGCAGCCTCCGACAGAGTTCCTACGAGCAGTACTTC. Amino acids: CASSLRQSSYEQYF.

The rearrangement links TRBV5-6 to TRBJ1-3; 8 bases are a match to TRBD1. V trimming: 1 base; J trimming: 0 bases; junction bases outside the gene matches: 3. Germline values: CDR1 SGHDT, CDR2 YYEEEE. The CDR3 loop spans 16 amino acids. The CDR3 DNA is TGTGCCAGCAGCTTGCAGGGGGCCCTCTCTGGAAACACCATATATTTT. Its translation is CASSLQGALSGNTIYF.

CDR3 amino acids: CAISRGGETQYF. CDR3 DNA: TGTGCCATCAGCAGGGGTGGAGAGACCCAGTACTTC. V gene TRBV10-3 combines with J gene TRBJ2-5; possible D gene TRBD1, 6 bases. The CDR3 has 12 residues. V gave up 6 bases and J gave up 4 bases, with 9 bases separating them. The germline V gene has CDR1 ENHRY and CDR2 SYGVKD.

The chain couples TRBV6-6 to TRBJ2-5, with TRBD1 matching 11 bases. Germline CDR1 MNHNY, CDR2 SVGAGI (reference sequence). After removal of 8 bases from V and 3 bases from J, the junction contained 5 bases not matched to a gene. The CDR3 runs 14 residues. The CDR3 is CASFPGQGEETQYF. The CDR3, as DNA: TGTGCCAGCTTCCCGGGACAGGGGGAAGAGACCCAGTACTTC.

The chain employs TRBV6-2 or TRBV6-3 and TRBJ1-2; TRBD1 is a possible D gene (5 bases). The CDR3 is 12 residues long. Germline CDR1 is MNHEY and CDR2 is SVGEGT. Deletions cut 5 bases from V and 6 bases from J, with 10 bases between. The CDR3 nucleotides are TGTGCCAGCAGTCTGACAGAAAATGGCTACACCTTC. This encodes CASSLTENGYTF.

CDR3 DNA sequence: TGTGCCAGCCTTAGCGGGAGTACCGGAGGCACAGATACGCAGTATTTT. Translating it yields CASLSGSTGGTDTQYF. This sequence joins TRBV28 and TRBJ2-3, with 9 bases that match TRBD2. After removal of 8 bases from V and 1 base from J, the junction contained 10 bases not matched to a gene. Looked up from germline, CDR1 is MDHEN and CDR2 is SYDVKM. CDR3 length equals 16 residues.

This clone was observed once. V usage is TRBV24-1 and J usage is TRBJ2-1; the match to TRBD2 covers 9 bases. This CDR3 has 16 amino acids. V shed 2 bases, J shed 2 bases, and the junction held 3 bases outside the gene matches. CDR1 and CDR2 (germline): KGHDR, SFDVKD. The CDR3 reads CATSDSLAGTYNEQFF. The CDR3 bases are TGTGCCACCAGTGATTCACTAGCGGGTACCTACAATGAGCAGTTCTTC.

This chain links TRBV18 with TRBJ1-5; 9 nucleotides align to TRBD1. Germline V gene data show CDR1 as KGHSH and CDR2 as LQKENI. The CDR3 has 15 amino acids. With 3 bases clipped from V and 6 bases from J, the junction kept 6 bases outside the gene matches. The CDR3, as DNA: TGTGCCAGCTCACCGCCGGGACAGGGCTCTCAGCCCCAGCATTTT. Its protein product is CASSPPGQGSQPQHF.

The chain is built from TRBV13 and TRBJ2-7; unclear D gene. CDR3 length equals 14 residues. The V gene's germline CDR1 is PRHDT and CDR2 FYEKMQ (reference sequence). V was clipped by 1 base and J by 7 bases, with 14 bases between them. CDR3 amino acids: CASSLVQLWSEQYF. The CDR3 nucleotides read TGTGCCAGCAGCTTAGTCCAACTCTGGAGTGAGCAGTACTTC.

The chain joins TRBV28 to TRBJ1-2; maybe TRBD1 (6 bases). V was pared by 2 bases and J by 4 bases, with 8 bases between. The CDR3 length is 13 residues. Germline V gene data show CDR1 as MDHEN and CDR2 as SYDVKM. CDR3 DNA sequence: TGTGCCAGCAGTTTACAGGGGACCTATGGCTACACCTTC. Its translation: CASSLQGTYGYTF.